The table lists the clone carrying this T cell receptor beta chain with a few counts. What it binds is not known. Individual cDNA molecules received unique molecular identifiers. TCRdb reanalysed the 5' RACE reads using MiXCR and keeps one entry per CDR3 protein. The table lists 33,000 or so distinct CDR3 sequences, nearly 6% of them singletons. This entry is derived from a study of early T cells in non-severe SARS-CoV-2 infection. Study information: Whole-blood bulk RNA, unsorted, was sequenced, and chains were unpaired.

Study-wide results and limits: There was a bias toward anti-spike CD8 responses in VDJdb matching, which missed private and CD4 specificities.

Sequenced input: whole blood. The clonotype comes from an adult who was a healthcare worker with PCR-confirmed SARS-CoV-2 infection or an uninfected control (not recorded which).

This chain's CDR3 is CASSLRGARGYTF. The CDR3 coding sequence is TGTGCCAGCAGCTTACGGGGGGCGCGCGGCTACACCTTC. This chain links TRBV11-2 with TRBJ1-2; TRBD1 is a possible D gene (6 bases). Germline-derived CDR1 and CDR2 are SGHAT and FQNNGV. Trimming took off 2 bases at V and 8 bases at J, with 12 bases between the two ends. This CDR3 contains 13 residues.